The 5 T cell receptor beta chains given below trace back to one sample, sequenced in a study of blood T cells in healthy people across ages. Then a second PCR, running about 6 to 12 cycles, was carried out with a sample-barcoded 5' primer and a J-beta primer mix. TCRdb re-derived calls from the 5' RACE reads in MiXCR, one entry per CDR3 protein. This table has 1.4 million or so distinct CDR3 sequences, approximately 43% appearing once. Sequenced: blood. The receptors were gathered from a woman aged 18-29 years in good health.

The J gene is TRBJ1-1, the V gene TRBV9; D gene uncertain. This CDR3 has 14 amino acids. The germline V and J ends were trimmed by 4 bases and 1 base, with 11 bases remaining between them. CDR1 is SGDLS, CDR2 YYNGEE, per germline. The CDR3 DNA sequence: TGTGCCAGCAGCCCCCGGTTCACGAACACTGAAGCTTTCTTT. Protein sequence: CASSPRFTNTEAFF.

The chain recombines TRBV7-2 with TRBJ2-1; 7 bases line up with TRBD2. Trimming cost V 5 bases and J 2 bases; bases outside gene matches: 9. The germline CDR1 and CDR2 sequences are SGHTA and FQGNSA. The CDR3 has 16 amino acids. DNA for the CDR3: TGTGCCAGCAGCGACCGACTAGCTGCCCCCTACAATGAGCAGTTCTTC. Its protein is CASSDRLAAPYNEQFF. The full variable domain, with the rest looked up from reference TRBV7-2 and TRBJ2-1, is GAGVSQSPSNKVTEKGKDVELRCDPISGHTALYWYRQSLGQGLEFLIYFQGNSAPDKSGLPSDRFSAERTGGSVSTLTIQRTQQEDSAVYLCASSDRLAAPYNEQFFGPGTRLTVL.

Points on this clonotype: A single base separates this from a much larger clone, so it may be a read error. V usage is TRBV24-1 and J usage is TRBJ1-2, with D maybe TRBD1 (5 bases). Germline loops: CDR1 KGHDR, CDR2 SFDVKD. The CDR3 contains 14 residues. The CDR3: CASSPRTPNYGYTF. Written as DNA, the CDR3 is TGTGCCTCCAGTCCCCGGACACCTAACTATGGCTACACCTTC.

This clonotype showed up just a few times. The chain links TRBV3-1 to TRBJ1-2, with TRBD1 matching 7 bases. This CDR3 contains 15 residues. After removal of 2 bases from V and 3 bases from J, the junction contained 6 bases not matched to a gene. Germline V CDR1 and CDR2: LGHDT, YNNKEL (reference sequence). The CDR3 nucleotides are TGTGCCAGCAGCCAACCAGGGGGAGGATACTATGGCTACACCTTC. It is translated as CASSQPGGGYYGYTF.

This clonotype was observed many times. This chain joins TRBV20-1 and TRBJ2-3, with 11 bases matching TRBD2. V shed 3 bases and J 2 bases; nucleotides not matched to a gene: 19. CDR3 length: 20 amino acids. Germline V gene data show CDR1 as DFQATT and CDR2 as SNEGSKA (reference sequence). CDR3 sequence (DNA): TGCAGTGCTAGGATCGCAGTGTACCCTTTAGCGGGAGGGCCCACAGATACGCAGTATTTT. This codes for CSARIAVYPLAGGPTDTQYF.